A selection of T cell receptor beta chains follows, all from one sample in a study of Graves' ophthalmopathy and Graves' hyperthyroidism. From the multiplex PCR reads, TCRdb called clonotypes with MiXCR, one entry per CDR3 protein. Here the sample spans 400,000 or so distinct CDR3 sequences, about 17% being singletons. Input material: peripheral blood. The receptors originated from an adult woman with stable Graves' hyperthyroidism. The CDR3 runs from the conserved cysteine through the conserved F or W. D genes are given only for firm matches. Not every row has a clone size; where given, it reads once, few, many or a size class.

d_call	j_call	cdr3_length	v_call	clone_size	cdr3_nt	cdr3_aa
-	TRBJ2-5	16	TRBV7-9	many	TGTGCCAGAGTCAGCCCATTCCGGGTTGTTGAAGAGACCCAGTACTTC	CARVSPFRVVEETQYF
-	TRBJ1-5	15	TRBV6-8	-	TGTGCCAGCAGTTACTTCGGACAGATAAATCAGCCCCAGCATTTT	CASSYFGQINQPQHF
-	TRBJ2-5	15	TRBV20-1	many	TGCAGTGCTAGCCCGTTCATGAGGGCTAGGGAGACCCAGTACTTC	CSASPFMRARETQYF
-	TRBJ1-2	12	TRBV6-1	many	TGTGCCAGCAGTGACCTCCACTATGGCTACACCTTC	CASSDLHYGYTF
TRBD2	TRBJ2-7	14	TRBV20-1	many	TGCAGTGCCCAGGGACTAGCGGGAGTCTACGAGCAGTACTTC	CSAQGLAGVYEQYF
-	TRBJ2-2	11	TRBV20-1	many	TGCAGTGCCGCTTACACCGGGGAGCTGTTTTTT	CSAAYTGELFF
-	TRBJ2-7	12	TRBV6-2/TRBV6-3	many	TGTGCCAGCAGTTCGTTAATCTACGAGCAGTACTTC	CASSSLIYEQYF
-	TRBJ2-7	15	TRBV24-1	many	TGTGCCACCTGCTGGGGCCTCTTCCTCTCCTACGAGCAGTACTTC	CATCWGLFLSYEQYF
TRBD2	TRBJ2-5	14	TRBV10-3	many	TGTGCCATCAGGGGGGGGTCGCCACAGGAGACCCAGTACTTC	CAIRGGSPQETQYF
-	TRBJ1-2	13	TRBV6-1	many	TGTGCCAGCAGTGGGACTGAGGTCTATGGCTACACCTTC	CASSGTEVYGYTF
-	TRBJ2-5	15	TRBV5-1	-	TGCGCCAGTCGACCATCAGGGGGAGGTAGGGGGACCCAGTACTTC	CASRPSGGGRGTQYF
-	TRBJ1-6	15	TRBV9	many	TGTGCCAGCAGCGTGGACCCAAACCGGAATTCACCCCTCCACTTT	CASSVDPNRNSPLHF
TRBD1	TRBJ2-6	16	TRBV6-2/TRBV6-3	-	TGTGCCAGCACCCAGACAGGGAAGGGTGGGGCCAACGTCCTGACTTTC	CASTQTGKGGANVLTF
TRBD1	TRBJ1-5	14	TRBV30	many	TGTGCCTGGAGGGAGACAGGGGCTGGGCAGCCCCAGCATTTT	CAWRETGAGQPQHF
-	TRBJ1-2	13	TRBV30	-	TGTGCCTGGAGTGTGGGGACAAACTATGGCTACACCTTC	CAWSVGTNYGYTF
TRBD1	TRBJ1-1	16	TRBV29-1	many	TGCAGCGTTTACGGACAGGGGGCTGGTACGAACACTGAAGCTTTCTTT	CSVYGQGAGTNTEAFF
-	TRBJ2-7	14	TRBV6-2/TRBV6-3	many	TGTGCCAGCAGAGACCCCGACAGGATCTACGAGCAGTACTTC	CASRDPDRIYEQYF
-	TRBJ1-5	12	TRBV20-1	many	TGCAGTGCAAATCGGGGCAATCAGCCCCAGCATTTT	CSANRGNQPQHF
TRBD2	TRBJ2-5	14	TRBV4-1	many	TGCGCCAGCAGCCAGGGGACTAGCAGGGAGACCCAGTACTTC	CASSQGTSRETQYF
-	TRBJ1-2	13	TRBV28	many	TGTGCCAGCAGTCAGGGCCTCTCATATGGCTACACCTTC	CASSQGLSYGYTF
TRBD2	TRBJ2-4	20	TRBV11-1	many	TGTGCCAGCAGCCCCGGCGTGACTAGCGGGAGGGTGTCAGCTAAAAACATTCAGTACTTC	CASSPGVTSGRVSAKNIQYF
TRBD2	TRBJ2-5	15	TRBV6-1	many	TGTGCCAGCAGTCAACTAGCGGGAGGAGTAGAGACCCAGTACTTC	CASSQLAGGVETQYF
-	TRBJ2-4	15	TRBV28	many	TGTGCCAGCAGAAACCGGGGACGAGCCAAAAACATTCAGTACTTC	CASRNRGRAKNIQYF
-	TRBJ2-7	16	TRBV5-1	many	TGCGCCAGCAGCTTGGGGCCCCAGGGTCCTAGCTACGAGCAGTACTTC	CASSLGPQGPSYEQYF
-	TRBJ2-5	14	TRBV6-5	many	TGTGCCAGCAGTTACTCGCGGAATCAAGAGACCCAGTACTTC	CASSYSRNQETQYF
-	TRBJ2-7	12	TRBV20-1	many	TGCAGTGCTGATCCTGGGGGCGGGAGGCAGTACTTC	CSADPGGGRQYF
TRBD1	TRBJ1-6	13	TRBV20-1	few	TGCAGTGCTAGGAAGCAGGGGGTACGACCCCTCCACTTT	CSARKQGVRPLHF
TRBD2	TRBJ2-7	14	TRBV20-1	many	TGCAGTGCTACCTCCGGACTAGCGTTCCACGAGCAGTACTTC	CSATSGLAFHEQYF
TRBD1	TRBJ1-1	13	TRBV20-1	many	TGCAGCAGCACAGGGGGCGCGGACACTGAAGCTTTCTTT	CSSTGGADTEAFF
TRBD1	TRBJ2-5	17	TRBV6-5	many	TGTGCCAGCAGTTACGCGACCCCCGGGACAGTCCAAGAGACCCAGTACTTC	CASSYATPGTVQETQYF
-	TRBJ1-5	14	TRBV7-8	-	TGTGTCAGCAGCCCCACGACATGGGTTCAGCCCCAGCATTTT	CVSSPTTWVQPQHF
TRBD1	TRBJ1-5	13	TRBV20-1	many	TGCAGTGCAGGGGACAGCAGACATCAGCCCCAGCATTTT	CSAGDSRHQPQHF
-	TRBJ1-1	15	TRBV28	many	TGTGCCAGCAGCCAGGGGCGTTCAGAGAACACTGAAGCTTTCTTT	CASSQGRSENTEAFF
-	TRBJ2-2	15	TRBV12-3/TRBV12-4	many	TGTGCCAGCAGATTGAGAGCGGTAGAGACCGGGGAGCTGTTTTTT	CASRLRAVETGELFF
-	TRBJ2-5	17	TRBV6-2/TRBV6-3	-	TGTGCCAGCAGTTACGGGGGGGGCTTGGGAGCCGAAGAGACCCAGTACTTC	CASSYGGGLGAEETQYF
-	TRBJ1-5	14	TRBV28	many	TGTGCCAGCAGTTTATCCGGGCAGAATCAGCCCCAGCATTTT	CASSLSGQNQPQHF
-	TRBJ1-2	15	TRBV10-3	many	TGTGCCATCAGTGAGCCCTGGAAAACGAACTATGGCTACACCTTC	CAISEPWKTNYGYTF
-	TRBJ2-7	14	TRBV12-3/TRBV12-4	many	TGTGCCAGCAGTCCTCTCAGGGGAGCGTACGAGCAGTACTTC	CASSPLRGAYEQYF
-	TRBJ2-5	14	TRBV7-3	few	TGTGCCAGCAGCCCGGCCGGCCCTCAAGAGACCCAGTACTTC	CASSPAGPQETQYF